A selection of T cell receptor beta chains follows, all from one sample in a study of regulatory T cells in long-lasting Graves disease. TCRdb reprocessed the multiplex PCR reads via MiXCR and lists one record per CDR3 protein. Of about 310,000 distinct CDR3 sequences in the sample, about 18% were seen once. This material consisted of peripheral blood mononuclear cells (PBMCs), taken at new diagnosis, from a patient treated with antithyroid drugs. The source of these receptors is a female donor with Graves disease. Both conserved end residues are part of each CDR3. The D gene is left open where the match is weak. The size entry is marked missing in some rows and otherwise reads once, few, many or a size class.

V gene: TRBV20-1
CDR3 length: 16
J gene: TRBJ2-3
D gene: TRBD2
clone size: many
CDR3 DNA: TGCAGTGCTAGAGTTGGACTAGCGGGCACCACAGATACGCAGTATTTT
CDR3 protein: CSARVGLAGTTDTQYF

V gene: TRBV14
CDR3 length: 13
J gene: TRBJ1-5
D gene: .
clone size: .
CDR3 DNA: TGTGCCAGCAGCCGAGACTATGGGCAGCCCCAGCATTTT
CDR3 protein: CASSRDYGQPQHF

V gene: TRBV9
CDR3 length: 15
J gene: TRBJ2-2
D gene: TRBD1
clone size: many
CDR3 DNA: TGTGCCAGCAGCAACAGGGGTACGAACACCGGGGAGCTGTTTTTT
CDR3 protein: CASSNRGTNTGELFF

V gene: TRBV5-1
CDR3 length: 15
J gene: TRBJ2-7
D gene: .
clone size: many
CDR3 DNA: TGCGCCAGCAGGACCGGGACATCGAGCTCCTACGAGCAGTACTTC
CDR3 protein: CASRTGTSSSYEQYF

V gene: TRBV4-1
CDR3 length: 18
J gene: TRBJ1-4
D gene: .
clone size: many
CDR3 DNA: TGCGCCAGCAGCCAAGTCCGACTTCGTGGGCCCTTAAATGAAAAACTGTTTTTT
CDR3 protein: CASSQVRLRGPLNEKLFF

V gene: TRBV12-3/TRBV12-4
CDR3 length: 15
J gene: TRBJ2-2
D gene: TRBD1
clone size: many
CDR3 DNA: TGTGCCAGCAGCCCGGGACAGGGGAACACCGGGGAGCTGTTTTTT
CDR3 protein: CASSPGQGNTGELFF

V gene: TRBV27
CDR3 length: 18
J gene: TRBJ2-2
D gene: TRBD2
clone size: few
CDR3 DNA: TGTGCCAGCAGTTTAGGTCTAGCGGGAGCCTGGGACACCGGGGAGCTGTTTTTT
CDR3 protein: CASSLGLAGAWDTGELFF

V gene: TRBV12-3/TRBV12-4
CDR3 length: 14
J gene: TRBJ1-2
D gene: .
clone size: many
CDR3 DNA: TGTGCCAGCAGTTTGGTTGGGGTTCACTATGGCTACACCTTC
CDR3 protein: CASSLVGVHYGYTF

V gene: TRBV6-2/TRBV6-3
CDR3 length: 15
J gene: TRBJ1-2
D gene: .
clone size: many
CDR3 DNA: TGTGCCAGCAGCCAGCGTGGGGCAGGGACTTATGGCTACACCTTC
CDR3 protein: CASSQRGAGTYGYTF

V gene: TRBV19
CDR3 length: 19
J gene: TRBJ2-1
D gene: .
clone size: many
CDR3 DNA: TGTGCCAGTAGTATAGAGGCCCCGGTATTAGGCGCACCTCACAATGAGCAGTTCTTC
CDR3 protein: CASSIEAPVLGAPHNEQFF

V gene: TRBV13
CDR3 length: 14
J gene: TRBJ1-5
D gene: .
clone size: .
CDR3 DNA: TGTGCCAGCAGTTTGGCACCTAGCAATCAGCCCCAGCATTTT
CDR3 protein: CASSLAPSNQPQHF

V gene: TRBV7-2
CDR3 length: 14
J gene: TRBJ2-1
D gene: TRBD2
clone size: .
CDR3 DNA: TGTGCCAGCAGCTTGACTAGCGGGAGAAGTGAGCAGTTCTTC
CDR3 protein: CASSLTSGRSEQFF

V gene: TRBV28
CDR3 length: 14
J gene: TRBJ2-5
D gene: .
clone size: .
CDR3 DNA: TGTGCCAGCAGTCCCCAGACGGTACAAGAGACCCAGTACTTC
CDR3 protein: CASSPQTVQETQYF

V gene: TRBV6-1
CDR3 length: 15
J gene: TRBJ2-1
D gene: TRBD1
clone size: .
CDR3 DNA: TGTGCCAGCAGTACCCGCGGACAGGGGGCAGCCGAGCAGTTCTTC
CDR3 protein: CASSTRGQGAAEQFF

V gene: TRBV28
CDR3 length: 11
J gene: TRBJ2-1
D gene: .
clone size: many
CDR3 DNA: TGTGCCAGCATCCATTCCAATGAGCAGTTCTTC
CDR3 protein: CASIHSNEQFF

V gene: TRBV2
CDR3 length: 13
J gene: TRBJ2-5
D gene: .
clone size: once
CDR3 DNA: TGTGCCAGCAGTGACTACCTCCAAGAGACCCAGTACTTC
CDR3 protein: CASSDYLQETQYF

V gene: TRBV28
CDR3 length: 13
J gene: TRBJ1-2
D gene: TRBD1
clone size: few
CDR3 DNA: TGTGCCGGTCGACAGGACAGGGGGGATGGCTACACCTTC
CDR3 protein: CAGRQDRGDGYTF

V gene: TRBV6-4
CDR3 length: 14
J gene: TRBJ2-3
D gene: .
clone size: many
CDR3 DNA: TGTGCCAGCAGTGAGGAGGGGAGCACAGATACGCAGTATTTT
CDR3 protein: CASSEEGSTDTQYF

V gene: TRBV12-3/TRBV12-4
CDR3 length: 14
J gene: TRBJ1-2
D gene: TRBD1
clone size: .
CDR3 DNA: TGTGCCAGCAGACGCGGGACAGGGGACTATGGCTACACCTTC
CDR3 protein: CASRRGTGDYGYTF

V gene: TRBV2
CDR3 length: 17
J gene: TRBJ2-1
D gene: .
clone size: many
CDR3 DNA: TGTGCCAGCAGTGAATCGCTTAGCCCAAGGGAATACAATGAGCAGTTCTTC
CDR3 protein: CASSESLSPREYNEQFF

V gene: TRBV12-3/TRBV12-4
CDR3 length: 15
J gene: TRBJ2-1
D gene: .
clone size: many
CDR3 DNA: TGTGCCAGCAGTTTAGCACACGGAAGCTACAATGAGCAGTTCTTC
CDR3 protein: CASSLAHGSYNEQFF

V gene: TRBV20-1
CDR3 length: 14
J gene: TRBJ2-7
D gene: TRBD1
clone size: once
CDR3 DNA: TGCAGTGCTAGAGAGGGACAGGGAGGCAACGAGCAGTACTTC
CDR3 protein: CSAREGQGGNEQYF

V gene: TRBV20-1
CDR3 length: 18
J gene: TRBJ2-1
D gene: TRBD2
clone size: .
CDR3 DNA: TGCAGTGCCCGACCGATTGGGACTAGCGGGAGGGCCGGCGATGAGCAGTTCTTC
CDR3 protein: CSARPIGTSGRAGDEQFF

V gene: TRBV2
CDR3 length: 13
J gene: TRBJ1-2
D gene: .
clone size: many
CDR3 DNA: TGTGCCAGCGTGGGCGGAGGTACCGGAGGCTACACCTTC
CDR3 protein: CASVGGGTGGYTF

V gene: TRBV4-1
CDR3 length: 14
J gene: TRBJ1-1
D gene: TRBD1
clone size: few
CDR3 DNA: TGCGCCAGCAGCCAACTTTTTAGGGGGCTCGAAGCTTTCTTT
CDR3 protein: CASSQLFRGLEAFF

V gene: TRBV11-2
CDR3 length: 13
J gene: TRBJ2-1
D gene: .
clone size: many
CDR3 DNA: TGTGCCAGCAGCTTAGCAGGGGAGAATGAGCAGTTCTTC
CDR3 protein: CASSLAGENEQFF

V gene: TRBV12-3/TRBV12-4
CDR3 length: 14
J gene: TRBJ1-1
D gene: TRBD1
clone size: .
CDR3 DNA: TGTGCCAGCAGTCGGGTCCCGGGACAGTTTGAAGCTTTCTTT
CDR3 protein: CASSRVPGQFEAFF

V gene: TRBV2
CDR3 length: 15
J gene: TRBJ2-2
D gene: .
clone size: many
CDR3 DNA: TGTGCCAGCAGTAGGAGCGAGGGGGGGACCGGGGAGCTGTTTTTT
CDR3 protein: CASSRSEGGTGELFF

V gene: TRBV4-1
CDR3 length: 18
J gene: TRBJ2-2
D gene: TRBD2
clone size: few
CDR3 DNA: TGCGCCAGCAGCTGGACTAGCGGGAGGCTCGCGAACACCGGGGGGCTGTTTTTT
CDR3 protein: CASSWTSGRLANTGGLFF

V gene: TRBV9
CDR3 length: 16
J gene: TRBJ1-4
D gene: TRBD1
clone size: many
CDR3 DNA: TGTGCCAGCAGCGTAGAGGTGACAGGGTTTAATGAAAAACTGTTTTTT
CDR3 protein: CASSVEVTGFNEKLFF